Listed below are T cell receptor beta chains from one sample, sequenced in a study of T cell repertoires in aging, cancer and after chemotherapy. One entry per CDR3 protein, called by TCRdb with MiXCR from the multiplex PCR reads. The sample contains about 4,600 distinct CDR3 sequences, around 21% of which appear only once. The sequenced sample consisted of blood. Receptor source: a human donor with a blood cancer. Both conserved end residues are part of each CDR3. D genes are given only for firm matches. Clone size is shown for a subset of rows, as once, few, many or a class of expanded clone.

d_gene: TRBD1; v_gene: TRBV12-3/TRBV12-4; j_gene: TRBJ1-5; abundance: NA; CDR3aa: CASSLGQGQPQHF; CDR3nt: TGTGCCAGCAGTTTAGGACAGGGTCAGCCCCAGCATTTT
d_gene: NA; v_gene: TRBV5-4; j_gene: TRBJ1-6; abundance: NA; CDR3aa: CASSSAGGALGRPLHF; CDR3nt: TGTGCCAGCAGCTCCGCTGGGGGCGCACTAGGAAGACCCCTCCACTTT
d_gene: TRBD2; v_gene: TRBV5-6; j_gene: TRBJ2-3; abundance: medium-sized; CDR3aa: CASSSLAGNEDTQYF; CDR3nt: TGTGCCAGCAGCTCCCTAGCGGGGAATGAGGATACGCAGTATTTT
d_gene: TRBD1; v_gene: TRBV20-1; j_gene: TRBJ1-2; abundance: few; CDR3aa: CSASLPGGREGGYTF; CDR3nt: TGCAGTGCTAGTCTTCCAGGGGGAAGGGAGGGAGGCTACACCTTC
d_gene: NA; v_gene: TRBV18; j_gene: TRBJ1-3; abundance: NA; CDR3aa: CASSQGNRGNTIYF; CDR3nt: TGTGCCAGCTCTCAGGGGAATCGAGGAAACACCATATATTTT
d_gene: NA; v_gene: TRBV18; j_gene: TRBJ2-7; abundance: medium-sized; CDR3aa: CASSSRGYEQYF; CDR3nt: TGTGCCAGCTCAAGCAGGGGTTACGAGCAGTACTTC
d_gene: TRBD2; v_gene: TRBV10-3; j_gene: TRBJ2-3; abundance: medium-sized; CDR3aa: CAIRGTSGGTSTDTQYF; CDR3nt: TGTGCCATTCGTGGGACTAGCGGGGGGACTAGCACAGATACGCAGTATTTT
d_gene: TRBD1; v_gene: TRBV5-1; j_gene: TRBJ2-3; abundance: NA; CDR3aa: CASSLEGGLGTDTQYF; CDR3nt: TGCGCCAGCAGCTTGGAAGGGGGCTTGGGGACAGATACGCAGTATTTT
d_gene: TRBD2; v_gene: TRBV20-1; j_gene: TRBJ2-5; abundance: medium-sized; CDR3aa: CSALAGGRETQYF; CDR3nt: TGCAGTGCTTTAGCGGGGGGGCGAGAGACCCAGTACTTC
d_gene: TRBD2; v_gene: TRBV20-1; j_gene: TRBJ2-3; abundance: few; CDR3aa: CSARGGSGGSDTQYF; CDR3nt: TGCAGTGCTAGAGGGGGTAGCGGGGGGTCAGATACGCAGTATTTT
d_gene: NA; v_gene: TRBV6-5; j_gene: TRBJ1-6; abundance: few; CDR3aa: CASSYEYNSPLHF; CDR3nt: TGTGCCAGCAGTTATGAGTATAATTCACCCCTCCACTTT
d_gene: TRBD1; v_gene: TRBV20-1; j_gene: TRBJ1-2; abundance: few; CDR3aa: CSANDRGNGYTF; CDR3nt: TGCAGTGCGAACGACAGGGGGAATGGCTACACCTTC
d_gene: NA; v_gene: TRBV11-2; j_gene: TRBJ2-3; abundance: once; CDR3aa: CASSHRGQGDTQYF; CDR3nt: TGTGCCAGCAGCCATCGGGGCCAGGGAGATACGCAGTATTTT
d_gene: NA; v_gene: TRBV19; j_gene: TRBJ1-4; abundance: medium-sized; CDR3aa: CASRQATNEKLFF; CDR3nt: TGTGCCAGTAGGCAGGCAACTAATGAAAAACTGTTTTTT
d_gene: TRBD1; v_gene: TRBV5-1; j_gene: TRBJ2-2; abundance: NA; CDR3aa: CASSLQGANTGELFF; CDR3nt: TGCGCCAGCAGCTTGCAGGGGGCGAACACCGGGGAGCTGTTTTTT
d_gene: NA; v_gene: TRBV6-5; j_gene: TRBJ1-2; abundance: medium-sized; CDR3aa: CASSLQGGGGGYTF; CDR3nt: TGTGCCAGCAGTCTACAAGGGGGTGGGGGTGGCTACACCTTC
d_gene: NA; v_gene: TRBV6-5; j_gene: TRBJ1-2; abundance: medium-sized; CDR3aa: CASTLDISYGYTF; CDR3nt: TGTGCCAGCACCTTAGACATATCCTATGGCTACACCTTC
d_gene: TRBD2; v_gene: TRBV10-3; j_gene: TRBJ2-3; abundance: medium-sized; CDR3aa: CAIRASGGIDTDTQYF; CDR3nt: TGTGCCATCAGGGCTAGCGGGGGGATCGACACAGATACGCAGTATTTT
d_gene: NA; v_gene: TRBV19; j_gene: TRBJ1-5; abundance: medium-sized; CDR3aa: CASSLGDRGYQPQHF; CDR3nt: TGTGCCAGTAGTCTCGGGGACCGAGGCTATCAGCCCCAGCATTTT
d_gene: NA; v_gene: TRBV6-5; j_gene: TRBJ2-7; abundance: medium-sized; CDR3aa: CASSEAGGREQYF; CDR3nt: TGTGCCAGCAGTGAGGCAGGGGGGAGGGAGCAGTACTTC
d_gene: NA; v_gene: TRBV7-2; j_gene: TRBJ2-2; abundance: medium-sized; CDR3aa: CASSPGPPTGELFF; CDR3nt: TGTGCCAGCAGCCCAGGACCCCCCACCGGGGAGCTGTTTTTT
d_gene: NA; v_gene: TRBV14; j_gene: TRBJ2-7; abundance: NA; CDR3aa: CASSQDPLYEQYF; CDR3nt: TGTGCCAGCAGCCAAGACCCCCTCTACGAGCAGTACTTC
d_gene: TRBD1; v_gene: TRBV2; j_gene: TRBJ1-2; abundance: NA; CDR3aa: CASSADRGRGYGYTF; CDR3nt: TGTGCCAGCAGTGCAGACAGGGGCCGAGGTTATGGCTACACCTTC
d_gene: NA; v_gene: TRBV20-1; j_gene: TRBJ1-1; abundance: NA; CDR3aa: CSASNSLNTEAFF; CDR3nt: TGCAGTGCTAGTAACAGCTTGAACACTGAAGCTTTCTTT
d_gene: NA; v_gene: TRBV19; j_gene: TRBJ1-1; abundance: NA; CDR3aa: CASSIVTARLNTEAFF; CDR3nt: TGTGCCAGTAGTATAGTAACAGCCCGCTTGAACACTGAAGCTTTCTTT
d_gene: TRBD1; v_gene: TRBV6-5; j_gene: TRBJ2-7; abundance: NA; CDR3aa: CATRQGAPREQYF; CDR3nt: TGTGCCACCCGACAGGGGGCGCCTCGTGAGCAGTACTTC
d_gene: TRBD1; v_gene: TRBV28; j_gene: TRBJ1-5; abundance: NA; CDR3aa: CAVQQGSQPQHF; CDR3nt: TGTGCCGTGCAACAGGGGAGCCAGCCCCAGCATTTT
d_gene: NA; v_gene: TRBV6-1; j_gene: TRBJ2-2; abundance: medium-sized; CDR3aa: CASSAQTGTGELFF; CDR3nt: TGTGCCAGCAGTGCACAGACGGGCACCGGGGAGCTGTTTTTT
d_gene: NA; v_gene: TRBV27; j_gene: TRBJ1-4; abundance: medium-sized; CDR3aa: CASSLSGGEKLFF; CDR3nt: TGTGCCAGCAGTTTGTCAGGTGGGGAAAAACTGTTTTTT
d_gene: NA; v_gene: TRBV11-2; j_gene: TRBJ1-2; abundance: NA; CDR3aa: CASSLEGGFGGYTF; CDR3nt: TGTGCCAGCAGCTTAGAAGGGGGTTTTGGGGGCTACACCTTC
d_gene: NA; v_gene: TRBV2; j_gene: TRBJ1-2; abundance: NA; CDR3aa: CASSEKVGYGYTF; CDR3nt: TGTGCCAGCAGTGAGAAGGTTGGCTATGGCTACACCTTC
d_gene: NA; v_gene: TRBV5-4; j_gene: TRBJ2-5; abundance: medium-sized; CDR3aa: CASSLGRQETQYF; CDR3nt: TGTGCCAGCAGCTTGGGCAGACAAGAGACCCAGTACTTC
d_gene: TRBD2; v_gene: TRBV5-4; j_gene: TRBJ2-5; abundance: medium-sized; CDR3aa: CASSPRLAGEQETQYF; CDR3nt: TGTGCCAGCAGCCCTCGACTAGCGGGGGAGCAAGAGACCCAGTACTTC